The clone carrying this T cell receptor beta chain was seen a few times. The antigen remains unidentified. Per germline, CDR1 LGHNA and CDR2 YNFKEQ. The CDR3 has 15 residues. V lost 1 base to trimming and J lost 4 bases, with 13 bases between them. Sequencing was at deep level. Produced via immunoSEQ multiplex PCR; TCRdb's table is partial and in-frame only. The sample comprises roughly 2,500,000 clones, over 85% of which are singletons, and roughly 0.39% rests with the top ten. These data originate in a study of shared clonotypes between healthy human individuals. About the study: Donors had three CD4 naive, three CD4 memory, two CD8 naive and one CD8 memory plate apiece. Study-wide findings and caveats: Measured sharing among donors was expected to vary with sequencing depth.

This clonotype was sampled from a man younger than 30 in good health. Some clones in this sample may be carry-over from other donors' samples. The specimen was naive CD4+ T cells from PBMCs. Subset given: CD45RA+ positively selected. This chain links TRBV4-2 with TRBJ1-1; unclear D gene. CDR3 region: CASSQVWQAPTEAFF. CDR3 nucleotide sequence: TGTGCCAGCAGCCAAGTTTGGCAGGCTCCCACTGAAGCTTTCTTT.